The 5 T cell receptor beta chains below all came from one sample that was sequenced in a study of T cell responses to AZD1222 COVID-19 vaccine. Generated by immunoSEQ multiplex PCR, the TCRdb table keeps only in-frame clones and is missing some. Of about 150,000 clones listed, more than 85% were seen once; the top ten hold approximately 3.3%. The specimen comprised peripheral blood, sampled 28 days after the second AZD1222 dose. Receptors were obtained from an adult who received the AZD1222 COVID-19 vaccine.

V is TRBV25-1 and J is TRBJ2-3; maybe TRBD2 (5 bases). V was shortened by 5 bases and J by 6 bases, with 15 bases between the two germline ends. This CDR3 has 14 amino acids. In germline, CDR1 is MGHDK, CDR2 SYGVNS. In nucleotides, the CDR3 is TGTGCCAGCAGTAGACGTGAGGGCCCCGATACGCAGTATTTT. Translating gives CASSRREGPDTQYF.

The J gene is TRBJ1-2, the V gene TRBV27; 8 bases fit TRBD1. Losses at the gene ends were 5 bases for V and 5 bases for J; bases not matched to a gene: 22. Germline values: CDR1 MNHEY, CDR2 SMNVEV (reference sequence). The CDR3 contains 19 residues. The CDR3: CASSVGPGQVVVRMYGYTF. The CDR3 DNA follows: TGTGCCAGCAGTGTCGGTCCGGGACAGGTTGTTGTTAGGATGTATGGCTACACCTTC.

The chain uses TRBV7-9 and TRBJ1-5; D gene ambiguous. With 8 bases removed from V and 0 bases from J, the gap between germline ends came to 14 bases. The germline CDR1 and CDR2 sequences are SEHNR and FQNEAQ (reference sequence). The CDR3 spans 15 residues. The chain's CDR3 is CASSVAGSSNQPQHF. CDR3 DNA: TGTGCCAGCTCGGTTGCGGGGAGTAGCAATCAGCCCCAGCATTTT.

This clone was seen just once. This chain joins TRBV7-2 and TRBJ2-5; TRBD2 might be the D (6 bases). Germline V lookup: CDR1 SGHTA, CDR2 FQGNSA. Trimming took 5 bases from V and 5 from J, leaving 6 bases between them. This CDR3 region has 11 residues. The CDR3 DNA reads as TGTGCCAGCAGCAGCGGGGAGACCCAGTACTTC. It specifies CASSSGETQYF. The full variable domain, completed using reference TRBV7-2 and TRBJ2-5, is GAGVSQSPSNKVTEKGKDVELRCDPISGHTALYWYRQSLGQGLEFLIYFQGNSAPDKSGLPSDRFSAERTGGSVSTLTIQRTQQEDSAVYLCASSSGETQYFGPGTRLLVL.

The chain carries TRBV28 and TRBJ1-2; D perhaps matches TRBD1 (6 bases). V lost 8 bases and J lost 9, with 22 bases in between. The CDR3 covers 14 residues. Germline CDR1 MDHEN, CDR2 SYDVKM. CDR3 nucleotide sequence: TGTGCCAGCGACCCCTTAGGACAGCCCGAGAGCTACACCTTC. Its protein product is CASDPLGQPESYTF.